The clone carrying this TCR beta chain was seen a handful of times. Its antigen is still unknown. The gene symbols are mouse symbols. The missing CDR3 end, 3 residues past where the read stops, is filled in from the germline J gene. CDR1 and CDR2 (germline): KGHPV, FQNQEV (reference sequence). V dropped 9 bases and J dropped 5 bases, with 2 bases sitting between them. This CDR3 contains 10 residues. These data are taken from a study of CD8+ T cells in alopecia areata. Across the whole study: C3H/HeJ graft donors with spontaneous alopecia, aged roughly 6-12 months, supplied skin that was transplanted onto female C3H/HeJ mice aged roughly 6-11 weeks.

Markers including CD4, CD8alpha, NKG2D and NKG2ACE guided sorting of pooled cutaneous lymph node cells. Study-level results: More clonal than normal scalp was lesional scalp, particularly alopecia totalis/universalis. With patients, TCR sharing proved less clear than in mice, a difference possibly related to HLA.

TCR sequencing used cDNA made by reverse transcription of extracted RNA. Measured with immunoSEQ multiplex PCR; TCRdb has only the in-frame clones, and not every one. Captured here are 200,000 to 300,000 clones, none seen once; the top ten comprise 1.2%. This chain links TRBV26 with TRBJ1-6; D is uncertain. TRBJ1-6 is designated an ORF whose function remains uncertain. Sequences were obtained from CD4+ T cells sorted from a lymph node. The TCR was taken from a C3H/HeJ mouse with alopecia areata. The strain is characterized by the MHC haplotype H2-k. The covered CDR3 bases are TGTGCCAGAGATAATTCGCCC. Residues: CARDNSP. The whole CDR3 region reads CARDNSPLYF.